These 18 T cell receptor beta chains share one sample of origin, sequenced in a study of blood T cell repertoires in COVID-19. Sequencing used immunoSEQ multiplex PCR; TCRdb keeps in-frame clones, though not all of them. The data show roughly 130,000 clones, around 89% seen once. Sequencing was done on a sample of peripheral blood. These TCRs come from a human donor with COVID-19, enrolled during active disease. The donor label of this sample is uncertain.

This chain uses TRBV28 with TRBJ1-5; 9 bases match TRBD1. The CDR3 covers 15 residues. Germline V lookup: CDR1 MDHEN, CDR2 SYDVKM. J lost 7 bases, V lost 4 bases, and 8 bases had no gene match. Here the CDR3 reads CASSSVGQGGQPQHF. DNA of the CDR3: TGTGCCAGCAGTTCCGTGGGACAGGGAGGGCAGCCCCAGCATTTT.

The chain recombines TRBV3-1 (or the pseudogene TRBV3-2) with TRBJ2-3, with 7 nucleotides matching TRBD1. J lost 5 bases, V lost 1 base, and 9 bases had no gene match. Germline lookup yields CDR1 LGHDT and CDR2 YNNKEL (reference sequence). This CDR3 has 16 amino acids. The CDR3 is CASSQGRGQAVDTQYF. Written as DNA, the CDR3 is TGTGCCAGCAGCCAAGGAAGAGGACAGGCGGTAGATACGCAGTATTTT.

This rearrangement joins TRBV5-5 to TRBJ2-7; weak D call: TRBD2 (5 bases). CDR3 length: 15 amino acids. In germline, CDR1 is SGHKS, CDR2 YYEKEE (reference sequence). Trimming cost V 5 bases and J 5 bases, with 20 bases left between them. CDR3 in DNA: TGTGCCAGCAGTTTATTACCGGGAAGGAACGACGAGCAGTACTTC. It codes for CASSLLPGRNDEQYF. Variable domain in full (rest from reference TRBV5-5 and TRBJ2-7): DAGVTQSPTHLIKTRGQQVTLRCSPISGHKSVSWYQQVLGQGPQFIFQYYEKEERGRGNFPDRFSARQFPNYSSELNVNALLLGDSALYLCASSLLPGRNDEQYFGPGTRLTVT.

This chain uses TRBV27 with TRBJ1-1, with a weak D call TRBD1 (6 bases). Trimming removed 7 bases from V and 2 bases from J, with 17 bases in between. Germline V lookup: CDR1 MNHEY, CDR2 SMNVEV (reference sequence). The CDR3 extends over 15 amino acids. The CDR3 region is CASNPWGGANTEAFF. In nucleotides, the CDR3 is TGTGCCAGCAATCCATGGGGGGGGGCCAACACTGAAGCTTTCTTT.

V and J are TRBV6-5 and TRBJ2-1, with D possibly matching TRBD1 (6 bases). The CDR3 has 13 amino acids. Looked up from germline, CDR1 is MNHEY and CDR2 is SVGAGI. V lost 3 bases and J lost 7, with 10 bases in between. Written as DNA, the CDR3 is TGTGCCAGCAGTTATAACAGGGAGAATGAGCAGTTCTTC. As protein: CASSYNRENEQFF.

The chain recombines TRBV18 with TRBJ1-3; D perhaps matches TRBD1 (6 bases). CDR3 length equals 17 residues. CDR1 KGHSH and CDR2 LQKENI come from the germline V gene. Trimming cost V 4 bases and J 0 bases, with 16 bases left between them. The CDR3 coding sequence is TGTGCCAGCTCACTCGGGACAACGTCCCACTCTGGAAACACCATATATTTT. Its translation: CASSLGTTSHSGNTIYF. Based on the CDR3 plus reference TRBV18 and TRBJ1-3, the full variable domain is NAGVMQNPRHLVRRRGQEARLRCSPMKGHSHVYWYRQLPEEGLKFMVYLQKENIIDESGMPKERFSAEFPKEGPSILRIQQVVRGDSAAYFCASSLGTTSHSGNTIYFGEGSWLTVV.

This clone was detected only once. This chain uses TRBV9 with TRBJ1-3, with TRBD1 as a possible D gene (5 bases). The CDR3 has 15 amino acids. V was cut by 0 bases and J by 2 bases, with 9 bases left in between. Per the germline V gene, CDR1 is SGDLS and CDR2 is YYNGEE. The CDR3 is CASSVGRGPGNTIYF. The CDR3 nucleotides read TGTGCCAGCAGCGTAGGGAGGGGTCCTGGAAACACCATATATTTT.

This clone was seen a handful of times. This chain uses TRBV29-1 with TRBJ1-1; D not resolved. The germline CDR1 and CDR2 sequences are SQVTM and ANQGSEA. The CDR3 sequence is 11 residues long. V dropped 5 bases and J dropped 3 bases, with 7 bases sitting between them. Written as DNA, the CDR3 is TGCAGCGTTAGGGAGGACACTGAAGCTTTCTTT. It encodes CSVREDTEAFF.

J is TRBJ1-5 and V is TRBV4-1; 10 bases are shared with TRBD1. V gave up 1 base and J gave up 7 bases; unmatched junction bases: 1. There are 14 residues in the CDR3. From germline, CDR1 is MGHRA and CDR2 YSYEKL. CDR3 protein: CASSQGQGAQPQHF. CDR3 coding DNA: TGCGCCAGCAGCCAAGGACAGGGGGCCCAGCCCCAGCATTTT.

The V call is TRBV7-3, the J call TRBJ2-1; D is unclear. Germline lookup yields CDR1 SGHTA and CDR2 FQGTGA. There are 14 residues in the CDR3. V was cut by 2 bases and J by 5 bases, with 10 bases left in between. The CDR3 here is CASSLSNRHNEQFF. The CDR3 DNA reads as TGTGCCAGCAGCTTATCGAACAGACACAATGAGCAGTTCTTC.

With respect to this clone: The same CDR3 is also encoded by other DNA sequences in this sample. This CDR3 reads CASSPGRANTIYF. CDR3 nucleotide sequence: TGTGCCAGCAGCCCGGGGAGGGCCAACACCATATATTTT. The chain joins TRBV7-9 to TRBJ1-3; D gene ambiguous. In germline, CDR1 is SEHNR, CDR2 FQNEAQ (reference sequence). Trimming cost V 5 bases and J 7 bases, with 12 bases left between them. The CDR3 is 13 amino acids.

The chain combines TRBV30 with TRBJ1-2, with D tentatively TRBD1 (5 bases). Looked up from germline, CDR1 is GTSNPN and CDR2 is SVGIG (reference sequence). Trimming shortened V by 8 bases and J by 5 bases, and 12 bases separated the two germline ends. The CDR3 sequence is 11 residues long. The CDR3 loop is CARSTGYGYTF. The CDR3 DNA sequence: TGTGCCCGAAGCACAGGATATGGCTACACCTTC.

The chain recombines TRBV5-6 with TRBJ2-7; 13 nucleotides agree with TRBD2. Trimming removed 1 base from V and 6 bases from J; junction bases left unmatched: 16. The CDR3 has 19 amino acids. Germline assignment: CDR1 SGHDT and CDR2 YYEEEE. This CDR3 is CASSLMRTSGGDLAPEQYF. The CDR3 DNA sequence: TGTGCCAGCAGCTTGATGAGGACTAGCGGGGGAGACCTTGCTCCCGAGCAGTACTTC.

V usage is TRBV20-1 and J usage is TRBJ2-4; D perhaps matches TRBD1 (5 bases). Trimming pared 3 bases from V and 11 bases from J, leaving 14 bases between. Germline CDR1 is DFQATT and CDR2 is SNEGSKA (reference sequence). The CDR3 sequence is 12 residues long. The CDR3 DNA reads TGCAGTGCTAGTGTGCCCCAGGGCGTTCAGTACTTC. Amino acid sequence: CSASVPQGVQYF.

This rearrangement joins TRBV19 to TRBJ1-3, with 9 nucleotides matching TRBD1. CDR3 length: 16 residues. The germline gives CDR1 LNHDA, CDR2 SQIVND (reference sequence). Trimming removed 4 bases from V and 4 bases from J; junction bases left unmatched: 8. CDR3 sequence: CASSKQNRGPGNTIYF. CDR3 in DNA: TGTGCCAGTAGTAAACAAAACAGGGGGCCCGGAAACACCATATATTTT. Complete variable domain (other parts from reference TRBV19 and TRBJ1-3): DGGITQSPKYLFRKEGQNVTLSCEQNLNHDAMYWYRQDPGQGLRLIYYSQIVNDFQKGDIAEGYSVSREKKESFPLTVTSAQKNPTAFYLCASSKQNRGPGNTIYFGEGSWLTVV.

The CDR3 spells CASSPSGANVLTF. CDR3 nucleotides: TGTGCCAGCAGCCCTTCTGGGGCCAACGTCCTGACTTTC. The chain recombines TRBV12-3 or TRBV12-4 with TRBJ2-6; D not certain. This CDR3 region has 13 residues. The ends were cut back, 6 bases at V and 1 base at J, with 4 bases in the middle.

This clone was seen once. The chain joins TRBV20-1 to TRBJ1-2; 8 bases agree with TRBD1. CDR1 and CDR2 from the germline V gene are DFQATT and SNEGSKA (reference sequence). V lost 3 bases and J lost 4; bases outside the gene matches: 4. CDR3 length: 13 residues. CDR3: CSASIQGGYGYTF. The CDR3 DNA reads as TGCAGTGCTAGTATACAGGGGGGCTATGGCTACACCTTC.

The J gene is TRBJ1-4, the V gene TRBV6-5; no reliable D call. The CDR3 runs 14 residues. Trimming pared 6 bases from V and 5 bases from J, leaving 13 bases between. Germline CDR1 and CDR2: MNHEY and SVGAGI. In DNA, the CDR3 is TGTGCCAGCAGCCTCGCCGTTACAAATGAAAAACTGTTTTTT. Protein sequence: CASSLAVTNEKLFF.